Sequencing of this TCR beta chain was carried out in a study of cytomegalovirus exposure and HLA in healthy donors. Whole-study context: Most donors, roughly 77% of around 400 genotyped, fell in the Caucasian-associated ancestry cluster.

With 60 Vbeta and 13 Jbeta primers, the PCR was carried out. Profiling relied on immunoSEQ multiplex PCR, and the TCRdb table lists in-frame clones only, not all of them. The sample has some 120,000 clones; 80% are singletons. The CDR3 is 14 residues long. The germline gives CDR1 LNHDA, CDR2 SQIVND (reference sequence). Details on this clone: What it binds is unknown. One end of the junction does not line up with germline, which may come from a read error. This sample also contains other DNA sequences that code for the same CDR3.

Broader study findings: Per published reports, the classifier diagnosed cytomegalovirus status with high specificity and sensitivity. Later analysis identified a missense DCLRE1C variant that was linked to TCR beta V- and J-gene trimming. The authors later found most CMV-associated TCR beta chains appeared HLA-restricted.

The TCR comes from a male donor in good health and CMV-seronegative. Sequenced sample: PBMCs. V is TRBV19 and J is TRBJ2-7, with a possible D match to TRBD2 (6 bases). CDR3 sequence: CASSIGGITYEQYF. The CDR3 bases are TGCGCCAGTAGTATAGGCGGGATAACCTACGAGCAGTACTTC.